This TCR beta chain was retrieved from a study of neurological immune-mediated disorders. Study-level results: Phylogenetic analysis grouped 18 of 34 multiple sclerosis patients' repertoires together, suggesting a possible repertoire signature. In HTLV-1-associated myelopathy, TCR clonal expansion was greatest, and in multiple sclerosis it was least, below healthy controls.

Unmatched junction bases numbered 7, after V lost 4 bases and J lost 8 bases. This CDR3 is built from 14 residues. Germline V gene lookup returns CDR1 SGHRS and CDR2 YFSETQ. This clonotype was seen at least ten times. Its antigen is still unknown. Time point meaning: longitudinal time-point 1 (baseline). The cDNA was generated through 5'RACE incorporating 10-nucleotide random UMIs. A single record per CDR3 protein comes from TCRdb applying MiXCR to the 5' RACE reads. Of tens of thousands of distinct CDR3 sequences in the sample, 3% to 3.5% were seen once. This clonotype originated in a woman aged 55-75 years with multiple sclerosis. This chain links TRBV5-1 with TRBJ2-1, with 9 bases identical to TRBD1. The sample consisted of PBMCs. In DNA, the CDR3 is TGCGCCAGCAGCCTGCTAACAGGGGGCGATGAGCAGTTCTTC. Protein sequence: CASSLLTGGDEQFF.